This T cell receptor beta chain was obtained from a study of early T cells in non-severe SARS-CoV-2 infection. Study in general: With bulk RNA from unsorted whole blood as input, sequencing yielded unpaired chains.

TCRdb re-called the 5' RACE reads with MiXCR, one entry per CDR3 protein. The data contain about 44,000 distinct CDR3 sequences, about 23% of them singletons. V was pared by 1 base and J by 0 bases, with 9 bases of the junction left unmatched. This CDR3 comprises 17 residues. Germline CDR1 and CDR2: LGHNA and YSLEER. The material sequenced was whole blood, taken at baseline. V and J are TRBV4-3 and TRBJ2-7; 7 positions agree with TRBD2. The source of this sequence is an adult who was a healthcare worker with PCR-confirmed SARS-CoV-2 infection or an uninfected control (not recorded which). Here the CDR3 DNA reads TGCGCCAGCAGCCAAGGGACTAGTGACGAGAGCTCCTACGAGCAGTACTTC. As protein: CASSQGTSDESSYEQYF.